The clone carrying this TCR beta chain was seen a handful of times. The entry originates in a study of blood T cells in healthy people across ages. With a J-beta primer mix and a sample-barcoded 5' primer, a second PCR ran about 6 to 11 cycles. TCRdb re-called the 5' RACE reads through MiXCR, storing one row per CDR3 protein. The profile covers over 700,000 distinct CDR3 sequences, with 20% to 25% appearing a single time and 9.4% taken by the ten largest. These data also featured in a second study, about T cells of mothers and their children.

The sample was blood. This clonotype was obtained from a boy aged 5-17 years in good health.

CDR3 protein: CATSDTRDKRNEQFF. CDR3 coding DNA: TGTGCCACCAGTGATACCCGGGACAAGAGGAATGAGCAGTTCTTC. The chain recombines TRBV24-1 with TRBJ2-5, with D possibly TRBD1 on 6 matching bases. Judging by the DNA end, TRBJ2-1 fits better; the J call may be wrong. From germline, CDR1 is KGHDR and CDR2 SFDVKD. The CDR3 contains 15 residues.